The 2 T cell receptor beta chains given below trace back to one sample, sequenced in a study of blood T cells in healthy people across ages. Alongside a J-beta primer mix, a sample-barcoded 5' primer served in a second PCR lasting about 7 to 11 cycles. MiXCR was run by TCRdb on the 5' RACE reads, yielding one entry per CDR3 protein. The table has nearly 800,000 distinct CDR3 sequences, about 25% seen once. The same sample was also studied in work on T cells of mothers and their children.

Input material: blood. The origin of the receptors is a boy younger than 18 in good health.

This clonotype has a handful of counts. The V and J genes are TRBV6-5 and TRBJ2-2; D uncertain. Looked up from germline, CDR1 is MNHEY and CDR2 is SVGAGI. V was cut by 5 bases and J by 7 bases, with 11 bases left in between. This CDR3 has 13 residues. This CDR3 reads CASSLSKSGELFF. The DNA of the CDR3 is TGTGCCAGCAGTCTTTCTAAGAGCGGGGAGCTGTTTTTT.

This clonotype has only a few counts. CDR3 protein: CSASAGEEQPQHF. Here the CDR3 DNA reads TGCAGTGCTAGCGCGGGAGAGGAACAGCCCCAGCATTTT. The J gene is TRBJ1-5, the V gene TRBV20-1; no firm D call. CDR3 length: 13 amino acids. With 3 bases removed from V and 7 bases from J, the gap between germline ends came to 13 bases. CDR1 DFQATT and CDR2 SNEGSKA come from the germline V gene (reference sequence).